This T cell receptor (beta chain) was retrieved from a study of CD8 T cells in ankylosing spondylitis. CDR1 is LGHNA, CDR2 YNFKEQ, per germline. The V end was cut by 4 bases, the J end by 6 bases, with 16 bases between. This CDR3 has 15 residues. TCRdb reanalysed the 5' RACE reads using MiXCR and keeps one entry per CDR3 protein. The sample includes under 200,000 distinct CDR3 sequences, just over 9.5% of them seen just once. J is TRBJ2-4 and V is TRBV4-2; D possibly matches TRBD1 or TRBD2 (5 bases each). The sequence came from a female donor with ankylosing spondylitis or in good health (not recorded which). Sample: blood, either unsorted or a sorted T cell fraction (not recorded which). The DNA of the CDR3 is TGTGCCAGCAGCCCCTTTACGGATGGGGGAAACATTCAGTACTTC. Amino acids: CASSPFTDGGNIQYF.